These T cell receptor beta chains were read from a single sample in a study of blood T cell repertoires in COVID-19. TCRdb's table, derived via immunoSEQ multiplex PCR, lists solely in-frame clones and lacks some. This sample carries about 150,000 clones, approximately 80% of them seen once, and the ten largest clones take under 0.75%. The specimen was peripheral blood. These receptors all stem from a man aged 55 to 70 with acute or convalescent COVID-19. CDR3s include the opening cysteine and the closing phenylalanine or tryptophan. D genes are given only for firm matches. Only part of the rows carry a size: once, few, many, or a class if the clone is expanded.

V gene	D gene	J gene	clone size	CDR3 protein	CDR3 DNA
TRBV5-6	-	TRBJ1-1	once	CASSLGTANTEAFF	TGTGCCAGCAGCTTGGGGACAGCCAACACTGAAGCTTTCTTT
TRBV4-1	TRBD2	TRBJ2-3	-	CASSQGARLAGDTDTQYF	TGCGCCAGCAGCCAAGGGGCCCGACTAGCGGGGGACACAGATACGCAGTATTTT
TRBV5-4	TRBD2	TRBJ2-3	-	CASSLKLASSTDTQYF	TGTGCCAGCAGCTTAAAACTAGCGTCTAGCACAGATACGCAGTATTTT
TRBV5-8	-	TRBJ2-1	-	CASSPRTEYNEQFF	TGTGCCAGCAGCCCACGGACAGAATACAATGAGCAGTTCTTC
TRBV7-9	-	TRBJ1-6	-	CASSPSGRNSPLHF	TGTGCCAGCAGCCCATCGGGGAGAAATTCACCCCTCCACTTT
TRBV5-1	TRBD1	TRBJ1-1	-	CASSLRGQVGTEAFF	TGCGCCAGCAGCTTGCGGGGACAGGTTGGTACTGAAGCTTTCTTT
TRBV9	-	TRBJ2-7	-	CASSVGGFSGGSDEQYF	TGTGCCAGCAGCGTAGGGGGTTTTAGCGGTGGGTCGGACGAGCAGTACTTC
TRBV19	-	TRBJ1-5	-	CASSQPGDQPQHF	TGTGCCAGTAGTCAACCCGGGGATCAGCCCCAGCATTTT
TRBV11-2	-	TRBJ1-6	-	CASSLARGQGGSPLHF	TGTGCCAGCAGCTTAGCTCGGGGCCAAGGGGGTTCACCCCTCCACTTT
TRBV9	-	TRBJ2-7	-	CASSVGALHYEQYF	TGTGCCAGCAGCGTAGGGGCCTTACACTACGAGCAGTACTTC
TRBV5-5	-	TRBJ1-6	many	CASSLIGNSPLHF	TGTGCCAGCAGCCTAATCGGTAATTCACCCCTCCACTTT
TRBV25-1	-	TRBJ1-2	-	CASRDPGEGYGYTF	TGTGCCAGCAGAGATCCCGGGGAAGGCTATGGCTACACCTTC
TRBV19	-	TRBJ1-2	-	CASSTPGGGGGYTF	TGTGCCAGTAGCACCCCGGGGGGCGGCGGTGGCTACACCTTC
TRBV19	TRBD1	TRBJ1-5	once	CASSIATGGGTNQPQHF	TGTGCCAGTAGTATCGCGACAGGGGGCGGGACCAATCAGCCCCAGCATTTT
TRBV4-2	-	TRBJ1-6	-	CASSQDRGRGYSPLHF	TGTGCCAGCAGCCAAGACAGGGGCCGTGGATATTCACCCCTCCACTTT
TRBV27	TRBD1	TRBJ1-5	-	CASRPGTARGQPQHF	TGTGCCAGCAGACCCGGGACAGCTAGAGGGCAGCCCCAGCATTTT
TRBV19	-	TRBJ1-2	-	CASSSRSSGYTF	TGTGCCAGTAGTTCTCGGTCCTCCGGCTACACCTTC
TRBV6-1	TRBD2	TRBJ2-1	-	CASSEASGSVNEQFF	TGTGCCAGCAGTGAAGCAAGCGGGAGCGTCAATGAGCAGTTCTTC
TRBV6-6	TRBD1	TRBJ1-6	-	CASRPPGQGANSPLHF	TGTGCCAGCAGACCCCCGGGACAGGGGGCGAATTCACCCCTCCACTTT
TRBV11-2	TRBD2	TRBJ2-4	-	CASSPRTSGRENIQYF	TGTGCCAGCAGCCCGCGGACTAGCGGGAGGGAAAACATTCAGTACTTC
TRBV29-1	TRBD1	TRBJ2-2	few	CSVKFPGQGTGELFF	TGCAGCGTTAAGTTTCCGGGACAGGGCACCGGGGAGCTGTTTTTT
TRBV5-4	TRBD2	TRBJ2-3	once	CASTTSGTDTQYF	TGTGCCAGCACGACTAGCGGAACAGATACGCAGTATTTT
TRBV27	TRBD1	TRBJ1-5	few	CASNTGGPNQPQHF	TGTGCCAGCAACACAGGGGGCCCTAATCAGCCCCAGCATTTT
TRBV5-6	-	TRBJ2-7	-	CASSLTQAGEQYF	TGTGCCAGCAGCTTGACACAGGCCGGCGAGCAGTACTTC
TRBV6-5	-	TRBJ2-1	-	CASRPDGGWNEQFF	TGTGCCAGCAGGCCAGACGGGGGTTGGAATGAGCAGTTCTTC
TRBV3-1/TRBV3-2	-	TRBJ1-4	-	CASSQDAGVNGKLFF	TGTGCCAGCAGCCAAGATGCGGGGGTGAATGGAAAACTGTTTTTT
TRBV9	-	TRBJ2-5	few	CASSVGTLSQETQYF	TGTGCCAGCAGCGTAGGGACACTCTCCCAAGAGACCCAGTACTTC
TRBV28	TRBD2	TRBJ2-3	-	CASSLAGLVSTDTQYF	TGTGCCAGCAGTTTAGCGGGACTAGTGAGCACAGATACGCAGTATTTT
TRBV2	TRBD2	TRBJ2-3	-	CASSSTSGGTDTQYF	TGTGCCAGCAGTTCCACTAGCGGGGGGACAGATACGCAGTATTTT
TRBV5-6	-	TRBJ2-7	few	CASSRGGSEQYF	TGTGCCAGCAGCAGAGGGGGTTCCGAGCAGTACTTC
TRBV5-1	TRBD2	TRBJ2-1	-	CASSLAASGRDEQFF	TGCGCCAGCAGCTTGGCGGCTAGCGGGAGAGATGAGCAGTTCTTC
TRBV2	-	TRBJ2-3	once	CASRGVEDTQYF	TGTGCCAGCAGGGGAGTCGAAGATACGCAGTATTTT
TRBV19	TRBD2	TRBJ2-3	few	CASSIGAGGMDTQYF	TGTGCCAGTAGTATAGGCGCGGGGGGGATGGATACGCAGTATTTT
TRBV5-6	-	TRBJ2-7	-	CASSLRQGSEQYF	TGTGCCAGCAGCCTTAGGCAGGGCTCCGAGCAGTACTTC
TRBV2	-	TRBJ1-4	few	CASSDRRANNEKLFF	TGTGCCAGCAGTGATCGGCGGGCTAACAATGAAAAACTGTTTTTT
TRBV7-9	-	TRBJ1-4	-	CASSFGVPPTNEKLFF	TGTGCCAGCAGCTTCGGGGTCCCTCCAACTAATGAAAAACTGTTTTTT
TRBV6-5	-	TRBJ2-7	few	CASTRQAGGEQYF	TGTGCCAGTACCCGCCAGGCCGGGGGCGAGCAGTACTTC
TRBV5-4	-	TRBJ2-1	-	CASSGSSYNEQFF	TGTGCCAGCAGCGGGAGCTCCTACAATGAGCAGTTCTTC
TRBV12-5	-	TRBJ2-3	-	CASGLSEGYTQYF	TGTGCTAGTGGTTTGTCAGAGGGATATACGCAGTATTTT
TRBV5-1	-	TRBJ2-1	-	CASSLRNRQTYNEQFF	TGCGCCAGCAGCTTGAGAAATAGGCAGACTTACAATGAGCAGTTCTTC
TRBV10-3	TRBD2	TRBJ2-1	-	CAIRGLARGVNEQFF	TGTGCCATCAGGGGACTAGCGCGTGGGGTCAATGAGCAGTTCTTC